This TCR beta chain was sequenced for a study of T-cell memory formation after mild COVID-19. Overall study: The study found TCR clusters largely donor specific. Whole-study findings and limits: CD4+ clones that contracted lay mainly in CM and EM; CD8+ ones lay in EMRA. Pre-infection memory already had some responding clones, implying cross-reactive memory joined.

This clonotype was picked up a small number of times. Antigen unknown. Constant-segment-primed 5'RACE gave TCR alpha and TCR beta cDNA libraries with sample barcodes and UMIs. TCRdb reprocessed the 5' RACE reads via MiXCR and lists one record per CDR3 protein. This sample has some 82,000 distinct CDR3 sequences; 9.5% to 15% occur once, and the top ten carry 40% to 45%. The clonotype was recovered from a man aged 18 to 35 who had mild COVID-19 (a few samples of this study predate the infection). Cell type and time point are not known. The sample was PBMCs or a T cell subset sorted from them (not recorded which).

The CDR3 nucleotides read TGCGCCAGCAGCTTCTCGTCTCGGACTCCTTCCTACGAGCAGTACTTC. It codes for CASSFSSRTPSYEQYF. The chain joins TRBV5-1 to TRBJ2-7; maybe TRBD2 (5 bases). Deletions cut 2 bases from V and 1 base from J, with 16 bases between. This CDR3 contains 16 residues. Germline V lookup: CDR1 SGHRS, CDR2 YFSETQ.